The 22 T cell receptor beta chains below come from one sample, sequenced in a study of blood T cell repertoires in COVID-19. Sequencing was performed with immunoSEQ multiplex PCR; in TCRdb, only in-frame clones are kept and a portion is missing. Seen here are 91,000 or so clones, about four fifths observed once, and the top ten hold 6% to 7.5%. The sample was peripheral blood. These receptors were obtained from a man aged 50 to 60 with active or convalescent COVID-19.

The chain has TRBV9 and TRBJ1-1; D may be TRBD1 (5 bases). V was trimmed by 6 bases and J by 4 bases, leaving 16 bases between them. The germline V gene has CDR1 SGDLS and CDR2 YYNGEE. The CDR3 extends over 14 amino acids. This CDR3 is CASTTGGVGTEAFF. CDR3 DNA: TGTGCCAGCACCACGGGGGGGGTCGGCACTGAAGCTTTCTTT.

The chain joins TRBV10-3 to TRBJ1-2; D possibly corresponds to TRBD1 (5 bases). Per germline, CDR1 ENHRY and CDR2 SYGVKD. CDR3 length equals 15 residues. The V end was cut by 0 bases, the J end by 4 bases, with 12 bases between. In DNA form, the CDR3 reads TGTGCCATCAGTGAGTCGGGGGACTGGGGCTATGGCTACACCTTC. It translates to CAISESGDWGYGYTF.

This chain connects TRBV9 to TRBJ2-3; TRBD2 matches at 7 bases. The CDR3 extends over 16 amino acids. V shed 0 bases and J 1 base; nucleotides not matched to a gene: 5. Germline CDR1 reads SGDLS; CDR2 reads YYNGEE. In nucleotides, the CDR3 is TGTGCCAGCAGCGTAGGCGGTCGGGGGGGCACAGATACGCAGTATTTT. Amino acids: CASSVGGRGGTDTQYF.

The V and J genes are TRBV5-1 and TRBJ1-1; D is perhaps TRBD1 (6 bases). This CDR3 is 14 amino acids long. The V gene lost 0 bases and the J gene lost 4 bases, with 10 bases spanning the gap. Germline V gene data show CDR1 as SGHRS and CDR2 as YFSETQ. CDR3 sequence: CASSLGTEGTEAFF. CDR3 coding DNA: TGCGCCAGCAGCTTGGGGACAGAGGGCACTGAAGCTTTCTTT.

J is TRBJ1-4 and V is TRBV18; 8 positions match TRBD1. CDR1 is KGHSH and CDR2 is LQKENI in the germline V gene. The V and J ends lost 1 base and 8 bases, in that order; junction bases with no gene match: 6. The CDR3 has 15 amino acids. The CDR3 sequence: CASSPRDDRGEKLFF. For the CDR3, the DNA is TGTGCCAGCTCACCACGGGATGACAGGGGCGAAAAACTGTTTTTT. Combining the CDR3 with reference TRBV18 and TRBJ1-4 gives the whole variable domain NAGVMQNPRHLVRRRGQEARLRCSPMKGHSHVYWYRQLPEEGLKFMVYLQKENIIDESGMPKERFSAEFPKEGPSILRIQQVVRGDSAAYFCASSPRDDRGEKLFFGSGTQLSVL.

The V gene is TRBV11-2, the J gene TRBJ1-2; D is perhaps TRBD1 (5 bases). The CDR3 is 13 amino acids. The V gene's germline CDR1 is SGHAT and CDR2 FQNNGV. V lost 1 base to trimming and J lost 5 bases, with 8 bases between them. CDR3 nucleotides: TGTGCCAGCAGCTTAGGGCCAGGGTATGGCTACACCTTC. This gives the protein CASSLGPGYGYTF.

This chain uses TRBV19 with TRBJ2-6, with D perhaps TRBD2 (5 bases). CDR1 is LNHDA and CDR2 is SQIVND in the germline V gene (reference sequence). The germline V and J ends were trimmed by 5 bases and 0 bases, with 11 bases remaining between them. The CDR3 length is 16 residues. CDR3 sequence reads: CASSPSRGSGANVLTF. The CDR3 DNA follows: TGTGCCAGTAGTCCTTCTCGGGGCTCTGGGGCCAACGTCCTGACTTTC.

The chain uses TRBV10-3 and TRBJ1-1; D perhaps matches TRBD1 (6 bases). Per the germline V gene, CDR1 is ENHRY and CDR2 is SYGVKD. This CDR3 is built from 14 residues. The ends were cut back, 10 bases at V and 4 bases at J, with 19 bases in the middle. CDR3 amino acids: CATTTGIVFTEAFF. In nucleotides, the CDR3 is TGTGCCACCACAACAGGGATAGTGTTCACTGAAGCTTTCTTT.

CDR3 nucleotide sequence: TGTGCCAGCAGCATAGACAGCCTTGAAGCTTTCTTT. Translated: CASSIDSLEAFF. The V gene is TRBV5-4, the J gene TRBJ1-1, with D perhaps matching TRBD1 (5 bases). This CDR3 has 12 residues. V dropped 4 bases and J dropped 7 bases, with 11 bases sitting between them. Germline V CDR1 and CDR2: SGHNT, YYREEE (reference sequence).

The genes are TRBV20-1 and TRBJ1-4; possibly TRBD1 for D (5 bases). The CDR3 runs to 15 residues. Trimming shortened V by 3 bases and J by 1 base, and 12 bases separated the two germline ends. Germline CDR1 DFQATT, CDR2 SNEGSKA (reference sequence). CDR3 amino acids: CSASGAQGTNEKLFF. The CDR3 DNA sequence: TGCAGTGCTAGTGGGGCCCAGGGAACTAATGAAAAACTGTTTTTT.

The rearrangement joins TRBV7-9 to TRBJ2-5; 11 positions agree with TRBD2. The CDR3 has 15 amino acids. Looked up from germline, CDR1 is SEHNR and CDR2 is FQNEAQ (reference sequence). The trim removed 5 bases at V and 2 bases at J, leaving 4 bases unmatched. The CDR3 region has the DNA TGTGCCAGCAGCAGACTAGCGGGGATTCAAGAGACCCAGTACTTC. Its translation: CASSRLAGIQETQYF.

This clone was recorded once. The rearrangement links TRBV28 to TRBJ1-4, with 8 bases that match TRBD1. The CDR3 runs 13 residues. In germline, CDR1 is MDHEN, CDR2 SYDVKM. The J segment lost 5 bases and the V segment lost 8 bases, leaving 4 bases of the junction unmatched. This chain's CDR3 is CASVTGGNEKLFF. The CDR3 bases are TGTGCCAGCGTCACAGGGGGAAATGAAAAACTGTTTTTT.

The CDR3 reads CASSLEFLSGNTIYF. CDR3 nucleotides: TGTGCCAGCAGTTTAGAGTTCCTCTCTGGAAACACCATATATTTT. The chain employs TRBV28 and TRBJ1-3; the D is unclear. V was pared by 2 bases and J by 0 bases, with 8 bases between. Germline lookup yields CDR1 MDHEN and CDR2 SYDVKM. The CDR3 runs to 15 residues.

The rearrangement links TRBV19 to TRBJ1-5; 9 bases match TRBD1. The CDR3 consists of 15 residues. V lost 7 bases and J lost 6; bases outside the gene matches: 10. Germline V lookup: CDR1 LNHDA, CDR2 SQIVND (reference sequence). The CDR3 sequence is CASIAGTGFSQPQHF. The CDR3 region has the DNA TGTGCCAGTATAGCCGGGACAGGGTTCAGTCAGCCCCAGCATTTT. The complete variable domain, with remaining parts taken from reference TRBV19 and TRBJ1-5, reads DGGITQSPKYLFRKEGQNVTLSCEQNLNHDAMYWYRQDPGQGLRLIYYSQIVNDFQKGDIAEGYSVSREKKESFPLTVTSAQKNPTAFYLCASIAGTGFSQPQHFGDGTRLSIL.

The V gene is TRBV28, the J gene TRBJ1-5; TRBD1 aligns across 7 bases. Trimming cost V 5 bases and J 2 bases; bases outside gene matches: 6. This CDR3 has 15 amino acids. CDR1 and CDR2 (germline): MDHEN, SYDVKM. The CDR3 DNA reads as TGTGCCAGCAGTAGACAGGGAGAGGGCAATCAGCCCCAGCATTTT. Translating it yields CASSRQGEGNQPQHF.

The rearrangement uses TRBV4-1 and TRBJ2-5, with a weak D call TRBD2 (6 bases). CDR1 and CDR2 from the germline V gene are MGHRA and YSYEKL. The CDR3 has 14 amino acids. V shed 0 bases and J shed 5 bases, with 10 bases lying between them. The CDR3 DNA sequence: TGCGCCAGCAGCCAAGACGGTCGGGGGGAGACCCAGTACTTC. This encodes CASSQDGRGETQYF.

The V call is TRBV19, the J call TRBJ2-5; TRBD2 matches at 8 bases. Per germline, CDR1 LNHDA and CDR2 SQIVND (reference sequence). Unmatched junction bases numbered 16, after V lost 11 bases and J lost 5 bases. This CDR3 has 15 residues. CDR3 region: CASGGQGAGEETQYF. The CDR3 nucleotides are TGTGCCTCTGGGGGCCAGGGAGCGGGGGAGGAGACCCAGTACTTC.

The J gene is TRBJ1-2, the V gene TRBV6-5; TRBD1 matches at 7 bases. The J segment lost 4 bases and the V segment lost 4 bases, leaving 12 bases of the junction unmatched. Germline lookup yields CDR1 MNHEY and CDR2 SVGAGI. The length of the CDR3 is 16 residues. The chain's CDR3 is CASSSDPTGQIYGYTF. CDR3 coding DNA: TGTGCCAGCAGTTCCGATCCGACAGGGCAGATCTATGGCTACACCTTC.

This chain links TRBV5-4 with TRBJ1-1, with TRBD1 identical over 7 bases. The CDR3 is 14 amino acids. The germline V gene encodes CDR1 SGHNT and CDR2 YYREEE (reference sequence). Trimming took 3 bases from V and 1 from J; bases not matched to a gene: 3. CDR3 coding DNA: TGTGCCAGCAGCTCCGGGACAGAGAACACTGAAGCTTTCTTT. Its protein product is CASSSGTENTEAFF.

Only one count was recorded for this clone. CDR3: CATSEGAKDTQYF. In DNA, the CDR3 is TGTGCCACCAGTGAGGGGGCCAAAGATACGCAGTATTTT. The chain combines TRBV24-1 with TRBJ2-3; maybe TRBD1 (6 bases). Germline CDR1 and CDR2: KGHDR and SFDVKD. CDR3 size: 13 residues. V was trimmed by 4 bases and J by 5 bases, leaving 9 bases between them.

CDR3 sequence reads: CASSTGVYSETQYF. DNA of the CDR3: TGTGCCAGCAGTACAGGGGTTTACTCGGAGACCCAGTACTTC. The rearrangement uses TRBV6-5 and TRBJ2-5; 7 bases fit TRBD1. The junction had 8 bases not matched to a gene; V was cut back by 5 bases and J by 5 bases. In germline, CDR1 is MNHEY, CDR2 SVGAGI. The CDR3 is 14 amino acids.

V usage is TRBV19 and J usage is TRBJ2-3; the match to TRBD2 covers 8 bases. The CDR3 runs 15 residues. The germline CDR1 and CDR2 sequences are LNHDA and SQIVND (reference sequence). Trimming cost V 4 bases and J 1 base; bases outside gene matches: 4. The CDR3 protein is CASSNSGDRTDTQYF. CDR3 in DNA: TGTGCCAGTAGTAATAGCGGGGACCGCACAGATACGCAGTATTTT.